The T cell receptor (beta chain) under discussion was sequenced for a study of blood T cells in healthy people across ages. A remark on this clonotype: The antigen is undetermined.

The germline CDR1 and CDR2 sequences are DFQATT and SNEGSKA (reference sequence). V dropped 6 bases and J dropped 2; count of bases not matched to a gene: 5. The CDR3 is 15 amino acids. Study-wide results and caveats: Long-lived donors carried more naive CD4+ cells and greater diversity than aged donors. Age showed a roughly linear inverse relationship with TCR beta diversity per million T cells.

Primed by a sample-barcoded 5' primer and a J-beta primer mix, a second PCR proceeded for about 6 to 11 cycles. A single record per CDR3 protein comes from TCRdb applying MiXCR to the 5' RACE reads. The repertoire holds approximately 1.5 million distinct CDR3 sequences, 34% seen once, with 11% in the top ten. The genes are TRBV20-1 and TRBJ2-3, with 13 bases fitting TRBD2. This receptor was taken from a woman in her 30s in good health. The sequencing input was blood. CDR3 nucleotide sequence: TGCAGTGCCTTGGGACTAGCGGGACACACAGATACGCAGTATTTT. Translating gives CSALGLAGHTDTQYF.